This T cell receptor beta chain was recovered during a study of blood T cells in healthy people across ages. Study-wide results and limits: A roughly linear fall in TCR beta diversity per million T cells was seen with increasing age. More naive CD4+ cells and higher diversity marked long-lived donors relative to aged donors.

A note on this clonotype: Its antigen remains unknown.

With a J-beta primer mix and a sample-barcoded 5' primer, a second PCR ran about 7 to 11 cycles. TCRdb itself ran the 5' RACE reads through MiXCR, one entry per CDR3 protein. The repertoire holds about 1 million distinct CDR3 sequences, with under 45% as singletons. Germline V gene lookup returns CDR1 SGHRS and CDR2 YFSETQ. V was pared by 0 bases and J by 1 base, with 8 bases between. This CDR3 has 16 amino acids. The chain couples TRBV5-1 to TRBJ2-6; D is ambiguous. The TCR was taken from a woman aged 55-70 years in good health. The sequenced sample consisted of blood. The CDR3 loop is CASSLAVVSGANVLTF. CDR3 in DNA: TGCGCCAGCAGCTTGGCCGTGGTATCTGGGGCCAACGTCCTGACTTTC. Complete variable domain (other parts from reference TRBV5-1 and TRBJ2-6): KAGVTQTPRYLIKTRGQQVTLSCSPISGHRSVSWYQQTPGQGLQFLFEYFSETQRNKGNFPGRFSGRQFSNSRSEMNVSTLELGDSALYLCASSLAVVSGANVLTFGAGSRLTVL.